The 15 T cell receptor beta chains below all came from one sample that was sequenced in a study of cytomegalovirus exposure and HLA in healthy donors. Primers for the PCR totalled 60 Vbeta and 13 Jbeta. Sequencing used immunoSEQ multiplex PCR; TCRdb keeps in-frame clones, though not all of them. The table includes about 150,000 clones, just over 75% detected once. The sample taken for sequencing was PBMCs. These receptors were taken from a man aged 40-50 years in good health and CMV-seronegative.

The CDR3 DNA follows: TGTGCCAGTAGTACTTACTCCGATACGCAGTATTTT. It codes for CASSTYSDTQYF. This chain joins TRBV19 and TRBJ2-3; D is undetermined. Trimming took 4 bases from V and 6 from J, leaving 8 bases between them. Per germline, CDR1 LNHDA and CDR2 SQIVND (reference sequence). The CDR3 is made up of 12 amino acids.

V gene TRBV11-2 combines with J gene TRBJ2-1; 7 bases align to TRBD2. This CDR3 region has 13 residues. Germline V lookup: CDR1 SGHAT, CDR2 FQNNGV. V was pared by 5 bases and J by 4 bases, with 2 bases of the junction left unmatched. CDR3 sequence: CASSPGGYNEQFF. CDR3 bases: TGTGCCAGCAGCCCCGGGGGGTACAATGAGCAGTTCTTC.

The chain couples TRBV7-9 to TRBJ2-7; 9 nucleotides align to TRBD2. CDR3 size: 15 residues. Losses at the gene ends were 3 bases for V and 3 bases for J; bases not matched to a gene: 6. Per the germline V gene, CDR1 is SEHNR and CDR2 is FQNEAQ (reference sequence). The CDR3 spells CASSFSSGKHYEQYF. As DNA, the CDR3 is TGTGCCAGCAGCTTCTCTAGCGGGAAACACTACGAGCAGTACTTC.

The V gene is TRBV30, the J gene TRBJ2-1; 9 bases fit TRBD2. The V segment lost 4 bases and the J segment 7 bases; nucleotides outside the gene matches: 2. This CDR3 has 12 residues. In germline, CDR1 is GTSNPN, CDR2 SVGIG (reference sequence). The CDR3 loop reads CAWTSGINEQFF. The CDR3, as DNA: TGTGCCTGGACTAGCGGGATTAATGAGCAGTTCTTC.

The chain carries TRBV18 and TRBJ1-1; 9 bases map to TRBD1. V shed 3 bases, J shed 1 base, and the junction held 18 bases outside the gene matches. This CDR3 is 20 amino acids long. Germline CDR1 reads KGHSH; CDR2 reads LQKENI. The CDR3 reads CASSPGQGNRRRNSNTEAFF. CDR3 in DNA: TGTGCCAGCTCACCGGGACAGGGAAACAGAAGGAGAAACTCGAACACTGAAGCTTTCTTT.

V is TRBV6-5 and J is TRBJ1-1; 8 bases agree with TRBD1. The CDR3 extends over 13 amino acids. In germline, CDR1 is MNHEY, CDR2 SVGAGI. Germline trimming cut 7 bases from V and 5 bases from J; bases unmatched to any gene: 6. The CDR3 DNA reads as TGTGCCAGCATTCTTCGACAGGGGACTGAAGCTTTCTTT. Protein: CASILRQGTEAFF.

This chain links TRBV5-1 with TRBJ2-3; TRBD1 matches at 7 bases. The germline V gene encodes CDR1 SGHRS and CDR2 YFSETQ. The CDR3 runs 14 residues. J gave up 2 bases and V 4 bases, and 4 bases lay outside the gene matches. This CDR3 is CASSTGQYTDTQYF. The CDR3 DNA reads as TGCGCCAGCAGCACGGGACAGTACACAGATACGCAGTATTTT. The full variable domain, rest sourced from reference TRBV5-1 and TRBJ2-3, is KAGVTQTPRYLIKTRGQQVTLSCSPISGHRSVSWYQQTPGQGLQFLFEYFSETQRNKGNFPGRFSGRQFSNSRSEMNVSTLELGDSALYLCASSTGQYTDTQYFGPGTRLTVL.

The chain employs TRBV6-6 and TRBJ2-7; maybe TRBD1 (6 bases). The germline gives CDR1 MNHNY, CDR2 SVGAGI (reference sequence). V gave up 5 bases and J gave up 2 bases, with 13 bases separating them. The CDR3 runs 14 residues. The DNA of the CDR3 is TGTGCCAGCAGTAACAAACAGGGACCCTACGAGCAGTACTTC. Translated: CASSNKQGPYEQYF.

V gene TRBV9 combines with J gene TRBJ1-2; 7 bases align to TRBD1. The CDR3 has 18 residues. V gave up 0 bases and J gave up 6 bases; unmatched junction bases: 17. Germline CDR1 is SGDLS and CDR2 is YYNGEE. CDR3 protein: CASSVAPTDREKFDGYTF. In DNA form, the CDR3 reads TGTGCCAGCAGCGTAGCCCCGACTGACAGGGAGAAATTCGATGGCTACACCTTC.

Comment on this clone: Other DNA sequences within the sample encode an identical CDR3. The chain couples TRBV30 to TRBJ1-2; 7 nucleotides align to TRBD1. V gave up 4 bases and J gave up 2 bases; unmatched junction bases: 7. The germline V gene encodes CDR1 GTSNPN and CDR2 SVGIG (reference sequence). The CDR3 extends over 14 amino acids. In DNA form, the CDR3 reads TGTGCCTGGACCCCGACAGGGCTCAACTATGGCTACACCTTC. Its protein is CAWTPTGLNYGYTF.

The rearrangement joins TRBV4-1 to TRBJ2-5; the match to TRBD2 covers 8 bases. The junction had 4 bases not matched to a gene; V was cut back by 3 bases and J by 4 bases. Germline V lookup: CDR1 MGHRA, CDR2 YSYEKL. This CDR3 spans 14 amino acids. The chain's CDR3 is CASSQSLAGETQYF. The CDR3 bases are TGCGCCAGCAGCCAGAGCCTAGCGGGAGAGACCCAGTACTTC.

As concerns this clone: Germline is not matched at one junction end, which may reflect a read error. The rearrangement links TRBV5-6 to TRBJ2-7; D not resolved. This CDR3 comprises 12 residues. Germline CDR1 SGHDT, CDR2 YYEEEE. CDR3 sequence (DNA): TGTGCCAGCAGCTTTAGCTCCTCCGAGCAGTACTTC. It is translated as CASSFSSSEQYF.

This sequence joins TRBV5-1 and TRBJ2-3, with 8 bases that match TRBD1. Per germline, CDR1 SGHRS and CDR2 YFSETQ. Losses at the gene ends were 3 bases for V and 2 bases for J; bases not matched to a gene: 11. This CDR3 contains 17 residues. The CDR3 reads CASSSSTGTGYTDTQYF. CDR3 bases: TGCGCCAGCAGCTCCTCTACCGGGACAGGTTACACAGATACGCAGTATTTT.

The V call is TRBV6-5, the J call TRBJ2-2; the D gene is possibly TRBD2 (5 bases). This CDR3 spans 12 amino acids. Looked up from germline, CDR1 is MNHEY and CDR2 is SVGAGI. Trimming removed 11 bases from V and 5 bases from J, with 12 bases in between. The chain's CDR3 is CAFRRGTGELFF. The CDR3 DNA reads as TGTGCCTTCCGGAGAGGGACCGGGGAGCTGTTTTTT.

The rearrangement links TRBV18 to TRBJ1-1; 7 nucleotides align to TRBD1. Germline assignment: CDR1 KGHSH and CDR2 LQKENI. J gave up 5 bases and V 3 bases, and 9 bases lay outside the gene matches. There are 15 residues in the CDR3. The CDR3 protein is CASSPMVPGGTEAFF. Here the CDR3 DNA reads TGTGCCAGCTCACCCATGGTCCCAGGGGGAACTGAAGCTTTCTTT.